This TCR beta chain originates from a study of blood T cell repertoires in COVID-19. Clones were read by immunoSEQ multiplex PCR, and TCRdb kept only the in-frame ones, dropping some. The sample consists of approximately 190,000 clones, about four fifths of them appearing once. With 0 bases removed from V and 4 bases from J, the gap between germline ends came to 13 bases. From germline, CDR1 is SGHNT and CDR2 YYREEE (reference sequence). The CDR3 contains 15 residues. This clone occurred once. The sequence came from a man aged 55 to 69 with acute or convalescent COVID-19. The J gene is TRBJ1-2, the V gene TRBV5-4, with D possibly matching TRBD1 (6 bases). The sample comprised peripheral blood. The chain's CDR3 is CASSLDGGGGYGYTF. The CDR3 coding sequence is TGTGCCAGCAGCTTGGATGGGGGCGGGGGCTATGGCTACACCTTC. Based on the CDR3 plus reference TRBV5-4 and TRBJ1-2, the full variable domain is ETGVTQSPTHLIKTRGQQVTLRCSSQSGHNTVSWYQQALGQGPQFIFQYYREEENGRGNFPPRFSGLQFPNYSSELNVNALELDDSALYLCASSLDGGGGYGYTFGSGTRLTVV.